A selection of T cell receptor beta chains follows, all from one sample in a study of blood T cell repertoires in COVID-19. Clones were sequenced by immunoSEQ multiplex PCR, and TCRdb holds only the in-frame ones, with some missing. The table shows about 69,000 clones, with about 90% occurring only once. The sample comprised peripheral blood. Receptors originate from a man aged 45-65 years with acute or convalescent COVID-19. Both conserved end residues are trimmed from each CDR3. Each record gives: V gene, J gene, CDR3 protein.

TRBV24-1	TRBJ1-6	ATSDSVGSPLH
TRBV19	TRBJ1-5	ASSIVYGGENQPQH
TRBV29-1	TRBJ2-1	SVPLAGYNEQF
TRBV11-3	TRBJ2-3	ASSSRLAEEDTQY
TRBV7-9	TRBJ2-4	ASSSGLAGQY
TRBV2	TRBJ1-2	ASRAFRTGWAYGYT
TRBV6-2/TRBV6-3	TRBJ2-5	ASSRQGETQY
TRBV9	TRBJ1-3	ASSVAWDNSGNTIY
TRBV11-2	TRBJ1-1	ASSLNTGNTEAF
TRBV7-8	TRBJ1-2	ASSLVILTTGRYYGYT
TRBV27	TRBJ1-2	ASSLRGAEGYT
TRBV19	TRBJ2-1	ASSTGQGRRNEQF
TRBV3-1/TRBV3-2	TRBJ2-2	ASSQEWRRELF
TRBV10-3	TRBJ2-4	AISESHGRGQNIQY
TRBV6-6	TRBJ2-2	ASSRVGGGNTGELF
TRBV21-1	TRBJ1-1	AGPRLRGHRNTEAF
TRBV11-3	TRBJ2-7	ASSSDAGRPYEQY
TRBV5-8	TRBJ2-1	ASIERAGLIDNEQF